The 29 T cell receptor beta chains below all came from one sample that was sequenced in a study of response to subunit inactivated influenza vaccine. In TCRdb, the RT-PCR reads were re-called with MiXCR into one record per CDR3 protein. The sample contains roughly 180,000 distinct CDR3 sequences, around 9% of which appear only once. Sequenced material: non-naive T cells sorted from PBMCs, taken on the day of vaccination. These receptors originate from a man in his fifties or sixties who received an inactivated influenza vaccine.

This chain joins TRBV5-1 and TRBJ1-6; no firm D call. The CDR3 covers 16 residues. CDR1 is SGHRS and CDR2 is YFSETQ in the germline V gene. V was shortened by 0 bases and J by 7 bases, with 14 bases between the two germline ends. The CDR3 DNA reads TGCGCCAGCAGCTTGGGGGCGGGTGAGGGCAATTCACCCCTCCACTTT. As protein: CASSLGAGEGNSPLHF. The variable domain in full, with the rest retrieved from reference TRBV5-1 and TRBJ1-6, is KAGVTQTPRYLIKTRGQQVTLSCSPISGHRSVSWYQQTPGQGLQFLFEYFSETQRNKGNFPGRFSGRQFSNSRSEMNVSTLELGDSALYLCASSLGAGEGNSPLHFGNGTRLTVT.

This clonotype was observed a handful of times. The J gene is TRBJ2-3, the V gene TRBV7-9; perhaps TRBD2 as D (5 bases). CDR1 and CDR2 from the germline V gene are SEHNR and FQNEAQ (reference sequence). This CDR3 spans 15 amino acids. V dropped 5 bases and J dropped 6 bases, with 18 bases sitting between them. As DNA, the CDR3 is TGTGCCAGCAGCCGAGAGCGGATCCGAACGGATACGCAGTATTTT. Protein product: CASSRERIRTDTQYF.

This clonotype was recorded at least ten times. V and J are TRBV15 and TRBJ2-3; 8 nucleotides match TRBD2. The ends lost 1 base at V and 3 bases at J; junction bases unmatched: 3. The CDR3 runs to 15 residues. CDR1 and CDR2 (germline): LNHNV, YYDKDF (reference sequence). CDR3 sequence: CATSRVSGATDTQYF. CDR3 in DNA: TGTGCCACCAGCAGAGTTAGCGGGGCAACAGATACGCAGTATTTT.

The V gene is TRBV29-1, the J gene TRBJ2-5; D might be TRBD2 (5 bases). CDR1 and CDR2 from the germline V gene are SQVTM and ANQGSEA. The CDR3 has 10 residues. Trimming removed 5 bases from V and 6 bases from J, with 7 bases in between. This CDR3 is CSVHGKTQYF. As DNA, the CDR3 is TGCAGCGTTCACGGGAAGACCCAGTACTTC.

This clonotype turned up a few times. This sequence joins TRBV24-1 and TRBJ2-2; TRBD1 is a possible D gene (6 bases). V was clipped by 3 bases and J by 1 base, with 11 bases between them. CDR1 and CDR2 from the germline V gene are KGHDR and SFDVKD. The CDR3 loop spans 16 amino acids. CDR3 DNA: TGTGCCACCAGTGATCCCGGGACACGGAACACCGGGGAGCTGTTTTTT. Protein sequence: CATSDPGTRNTGELFF.

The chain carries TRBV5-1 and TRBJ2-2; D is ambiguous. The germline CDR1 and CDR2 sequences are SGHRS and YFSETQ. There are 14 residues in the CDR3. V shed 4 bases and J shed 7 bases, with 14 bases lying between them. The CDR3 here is CASSPVGVVGELFF. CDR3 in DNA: TGCGCCAGCAGCCCGGTTGGGGTTGTCGGGGAGCTGTTTTTT. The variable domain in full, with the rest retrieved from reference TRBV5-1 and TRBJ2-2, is KAGVTQTPRYLIKTRGQQVTLSCSPISGHRSVSWYQQTPGQGLQFLFEYFSETQRNKGNFPGRFSGRQFSNSRSEMNVSTLELGDSALYLCASSPVGVVGELFFGEGSRLTVL.

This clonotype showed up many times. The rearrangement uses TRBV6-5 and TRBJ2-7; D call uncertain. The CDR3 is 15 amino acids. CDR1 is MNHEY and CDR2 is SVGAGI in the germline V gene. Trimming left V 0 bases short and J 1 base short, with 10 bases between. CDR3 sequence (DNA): TGTGCCAGCAGTTACTCGGCCCTAGGGTCCTACGAGCAGTACTTC. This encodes CASSYSALGSYEQYF.

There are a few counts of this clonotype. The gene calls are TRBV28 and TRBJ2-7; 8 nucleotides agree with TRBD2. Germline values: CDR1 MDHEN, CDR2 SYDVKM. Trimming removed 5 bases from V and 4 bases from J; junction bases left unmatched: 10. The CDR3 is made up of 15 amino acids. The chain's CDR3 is CASSGAGLAGYEQYF. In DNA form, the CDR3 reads TGTGCCAGCAGTGGGGCGGGGCTAGCGGGTTACGAGCAGTACTTC.

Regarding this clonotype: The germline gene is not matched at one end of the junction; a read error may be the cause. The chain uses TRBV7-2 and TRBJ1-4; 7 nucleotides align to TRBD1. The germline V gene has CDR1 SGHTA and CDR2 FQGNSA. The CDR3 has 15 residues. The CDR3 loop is CACSLLGQAYEKLFF. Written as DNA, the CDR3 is TGTGCCTGCAGCTTACTCGGACAGGCTTATGAAAAACTGTTTTTT.

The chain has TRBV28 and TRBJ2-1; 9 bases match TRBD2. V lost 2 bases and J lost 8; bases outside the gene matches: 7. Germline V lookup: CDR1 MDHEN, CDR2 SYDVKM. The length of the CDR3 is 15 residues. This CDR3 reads CASSLQAGGRHEQFF. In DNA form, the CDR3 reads TGTGCCAGCAGTTTACAAGCGGGAGGAAGGCATGAGCAGTTCTTC.

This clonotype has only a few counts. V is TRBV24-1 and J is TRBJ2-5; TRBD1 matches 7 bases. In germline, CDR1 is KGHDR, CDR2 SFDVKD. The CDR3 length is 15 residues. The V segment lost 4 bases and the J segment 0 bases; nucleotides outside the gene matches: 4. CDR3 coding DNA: TGTGCCACCAGTGAAACACAGGGGTACCAAGAGACCCAGTACTTC. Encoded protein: CATSETQGYQETQYF.

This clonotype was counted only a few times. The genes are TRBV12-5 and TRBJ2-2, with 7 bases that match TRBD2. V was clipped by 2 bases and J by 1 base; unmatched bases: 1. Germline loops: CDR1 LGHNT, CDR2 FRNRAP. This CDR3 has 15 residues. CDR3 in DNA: TGTGCTAGTGGTTTGAGCGGGGTGAACACCGGGGAGCTGTTTTTT. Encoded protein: CASGLSGVNTGELFF.

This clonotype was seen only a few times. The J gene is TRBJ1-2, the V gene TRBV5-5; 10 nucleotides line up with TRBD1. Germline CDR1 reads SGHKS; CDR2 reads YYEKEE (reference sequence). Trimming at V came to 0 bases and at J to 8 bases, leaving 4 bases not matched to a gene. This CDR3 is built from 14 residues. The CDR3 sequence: CASSLAGQGRGYTF. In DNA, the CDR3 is TGTGCCAGCAGCTTGGCGGGACAGGGGAGAGGCTACACCTTC.

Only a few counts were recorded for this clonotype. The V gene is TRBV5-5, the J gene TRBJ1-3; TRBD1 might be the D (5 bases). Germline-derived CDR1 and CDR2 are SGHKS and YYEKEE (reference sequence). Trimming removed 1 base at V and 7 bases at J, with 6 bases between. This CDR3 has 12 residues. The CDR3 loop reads CASSLKGNTIYF. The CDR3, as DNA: TGTGCCAGCAGCTTGAAGGGGAACACCATATATTTT. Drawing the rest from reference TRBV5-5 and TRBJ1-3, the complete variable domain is DAGVTQSPTHLIKTRGQQVTLRCSPISGHKSVSWYQQVLGQGPQFIFQYYEKEERGRGNFPDRFSARQFPNYSSELNVNALLLGDSALYLCASSLKGNTIYFGEGSWLTVV.

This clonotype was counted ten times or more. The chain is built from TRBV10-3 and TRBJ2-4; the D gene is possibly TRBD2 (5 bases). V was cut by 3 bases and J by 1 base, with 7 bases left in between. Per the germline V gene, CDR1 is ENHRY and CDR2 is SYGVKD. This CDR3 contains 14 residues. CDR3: CAISDGVAKNIQYF. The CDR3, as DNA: TGTGCCATCAGTGACGGGGTGGCCAAAAACATTCAGTACTTC.

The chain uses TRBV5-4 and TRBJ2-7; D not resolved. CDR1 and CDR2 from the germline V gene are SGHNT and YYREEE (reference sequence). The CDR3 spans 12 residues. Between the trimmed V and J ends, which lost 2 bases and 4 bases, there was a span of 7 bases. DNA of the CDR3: TGTGCCAGCAGCTTCGTTGGTTACGAGCAGTACTTC. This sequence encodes CASSFVGYEQYF.

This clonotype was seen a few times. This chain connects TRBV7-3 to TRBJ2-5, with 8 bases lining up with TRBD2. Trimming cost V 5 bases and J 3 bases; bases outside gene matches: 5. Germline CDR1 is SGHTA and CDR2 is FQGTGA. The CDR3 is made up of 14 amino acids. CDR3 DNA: TGTGCCAGCAGCCTACGCGGGGGGAAAGAGACCCAGTACTTC. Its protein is CASSLRGGKETQYF.

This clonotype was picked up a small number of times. CDR3 in amino acids: CATSDSRLAGGRDGELFF. The CDR3 bases are TGTGCCACCAGTGATTCGAGACTAGCGGGAGGTCGAGACGGGGAGCTGTTTTTT. The J gene is TRBJ2-2, the V gene TRBV24-1; TRBD2 matches 13 bases. V gave up 2 bases and J gave up 7 bases; unmatched junction bases: 9. The CDR3 has 18 residues. Germline V gene sequence: CDR1 KGHDR, CDR2 SFDVKD.

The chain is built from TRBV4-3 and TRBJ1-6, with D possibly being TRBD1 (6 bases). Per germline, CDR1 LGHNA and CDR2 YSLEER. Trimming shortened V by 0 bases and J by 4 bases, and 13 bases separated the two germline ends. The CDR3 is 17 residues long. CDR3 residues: CASSQDLKGGYNSPLHF. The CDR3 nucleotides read TGCGCCAGCAGCCAAGATTTAAAAGGGGGTTATAATTCACCCCTCCACTTT.

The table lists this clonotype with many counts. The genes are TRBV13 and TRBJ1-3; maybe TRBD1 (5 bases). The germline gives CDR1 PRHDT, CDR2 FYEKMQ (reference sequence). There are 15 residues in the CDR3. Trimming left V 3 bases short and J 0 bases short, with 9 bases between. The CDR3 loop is CASSFGGSSGNTIYF. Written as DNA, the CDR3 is TGTGCCAGCAGCTTCGGGGGAAGCTCTGGAAACACCATATATTTT.

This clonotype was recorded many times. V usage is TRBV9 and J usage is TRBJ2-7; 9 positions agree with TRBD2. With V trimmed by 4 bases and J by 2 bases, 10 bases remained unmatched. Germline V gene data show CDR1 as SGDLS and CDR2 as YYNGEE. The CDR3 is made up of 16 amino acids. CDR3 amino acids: CASSLQAGGAPYEQYF. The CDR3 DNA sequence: TGTGCCAGCAGCCTTCAGGCGGGAGGGGCCCCCTACGAGCAGTACTTC.

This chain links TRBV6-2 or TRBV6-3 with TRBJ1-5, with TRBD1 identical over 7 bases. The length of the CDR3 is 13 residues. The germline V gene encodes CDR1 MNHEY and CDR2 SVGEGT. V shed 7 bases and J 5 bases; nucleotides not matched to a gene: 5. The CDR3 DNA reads TGTGCCAGCACCGATACAGGGGATCAGCCCCAGCATTTT. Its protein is CASTDTGDQPQHF.

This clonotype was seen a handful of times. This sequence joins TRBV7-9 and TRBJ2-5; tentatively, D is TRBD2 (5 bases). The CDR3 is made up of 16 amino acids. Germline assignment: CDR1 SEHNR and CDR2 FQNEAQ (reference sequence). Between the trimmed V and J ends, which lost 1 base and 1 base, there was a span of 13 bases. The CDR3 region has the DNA TGTGCCAGCAGCTTAGAAAGACTATCCCCCCAAGAGACCCAGTACTTC. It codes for CASSLERLSPQETQYF.

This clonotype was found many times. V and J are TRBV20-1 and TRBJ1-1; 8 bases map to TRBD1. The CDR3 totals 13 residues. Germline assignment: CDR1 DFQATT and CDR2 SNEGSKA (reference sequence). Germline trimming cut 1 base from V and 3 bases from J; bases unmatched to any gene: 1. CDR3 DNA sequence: TGCAGTGCTAGAGGGACAGGGTACACTGAAGCTTTCTTT. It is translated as CSARGTGYTEAFF.

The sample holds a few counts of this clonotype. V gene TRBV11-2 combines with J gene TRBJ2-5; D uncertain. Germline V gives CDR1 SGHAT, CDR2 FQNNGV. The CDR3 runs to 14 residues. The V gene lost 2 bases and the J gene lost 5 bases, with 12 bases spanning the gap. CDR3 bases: TGTGCCAGCAGCTTAATAGGGTTCTGGGAGACCCAGTACTTC. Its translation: CASSLIGFWETQYF.

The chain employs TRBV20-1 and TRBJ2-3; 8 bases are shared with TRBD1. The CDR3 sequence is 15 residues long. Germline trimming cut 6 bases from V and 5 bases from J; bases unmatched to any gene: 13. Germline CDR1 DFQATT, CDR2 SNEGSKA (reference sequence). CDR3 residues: CSARGPLGKIDTQYF. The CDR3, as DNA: TGCAGTGCCAGGGGGCCCTTGGGAAAAATAGATACGCAGTATTTT.

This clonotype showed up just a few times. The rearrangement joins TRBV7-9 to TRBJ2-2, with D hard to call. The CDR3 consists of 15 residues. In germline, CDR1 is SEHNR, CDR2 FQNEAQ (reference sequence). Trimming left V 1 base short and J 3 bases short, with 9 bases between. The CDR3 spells CASSLGTLDTGELFF. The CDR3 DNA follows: TGTGCCAGCAGCTTAGGGACGCTAGACACCGGGGAGCTGTTTTTT.

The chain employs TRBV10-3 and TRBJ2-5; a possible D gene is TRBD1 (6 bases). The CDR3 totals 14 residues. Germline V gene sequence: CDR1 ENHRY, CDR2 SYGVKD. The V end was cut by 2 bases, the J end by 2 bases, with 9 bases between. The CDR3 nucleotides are TGTGCCATCAGTGAGGCAGGGGAACAAGAGACCCAGTACTTC. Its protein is CAISEAGEQETQYF.

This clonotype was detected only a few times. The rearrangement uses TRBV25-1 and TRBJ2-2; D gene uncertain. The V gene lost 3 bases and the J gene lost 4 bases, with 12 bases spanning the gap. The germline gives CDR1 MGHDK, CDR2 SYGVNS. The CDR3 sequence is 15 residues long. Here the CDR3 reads CASSEWGEVTGELFF. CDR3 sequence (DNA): TGTGCCAGCAGTGAGTGGGGTGAAGTCACCGGGGAGCTGTTTTTT.